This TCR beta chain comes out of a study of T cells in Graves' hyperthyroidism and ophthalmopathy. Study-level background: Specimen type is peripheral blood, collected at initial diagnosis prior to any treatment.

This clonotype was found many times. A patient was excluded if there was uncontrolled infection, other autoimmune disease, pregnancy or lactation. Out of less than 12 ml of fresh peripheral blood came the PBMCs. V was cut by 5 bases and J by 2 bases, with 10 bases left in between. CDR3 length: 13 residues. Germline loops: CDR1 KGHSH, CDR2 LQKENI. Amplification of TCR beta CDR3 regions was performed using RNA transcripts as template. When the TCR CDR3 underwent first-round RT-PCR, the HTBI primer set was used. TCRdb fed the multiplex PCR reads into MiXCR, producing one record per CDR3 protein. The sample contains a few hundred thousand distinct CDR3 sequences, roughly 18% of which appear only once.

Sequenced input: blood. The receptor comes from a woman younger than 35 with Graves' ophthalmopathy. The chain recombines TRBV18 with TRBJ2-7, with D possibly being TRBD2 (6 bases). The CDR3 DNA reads TGTGCCAGCTCAGTGGCGGGGCCCTACGAGCAGTACTTC. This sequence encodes CASSVAGPYEQYF.